The next 21 T cell receptor beta chains were all read from a single sample in a study of T-cell reconstitution after alpha-beta-depleted transplantation in children. Unique molecular identifiers were used in preparing the TCRbeta library. TCRdb re-called the PCR reads with MiXCR, one entry per CDR3 protein. The repertoire consists of roughly 220,000 distinct CDR3 sequences, with roughly a tenth occurring once and the leading ten covering about 4.8%. The specimen was PBMCs from the stem cell graft donor, collected from the stem cell graft. These TCRs come from a human donor who donated a stem cell graft to a child with SCID.

Many counts were recorded for this clonotype. The CDR3 DNA reads TGCGCCAGCAGCTTAGGATCCTCGCATATTAACACCATATATTTT. This encodes CASSLGSSHINTIYF. The rearrangement uses TRBV5-1 and TRBJ1-3; D gene unclear. The germline V and J ends were trimmed by 2 bases and 7 bases, with 16 bases remaining between them. Germline CDR1 SGHRS, CDR2 YFSETQ. The CDR3 totals 15 residues.

This clonotype was counted at least ten times. V gene TRBV9 combines with J gene TRBJ1-2; D is unresolved. V was trimmed by 2 bases and J by 1 base, leaving 9 bases between them. The germline CDR1 and CDR2 sequences are SGDLS and YYNGEE. This CDR3 has 14 amino acids. The CDR3 loop is CASSVLGNNYGYTF. As DNA, the CDR3 is TGTGCCAGCAGCGTTCTGGGTAATAACTATGGCTACACCTTC.

This clonotype has ten or more counts. The chain recombines TRBV6-1 with TRBJ2-3; 8 bases line up with TRBD2. V shed 2 bases and J 5 bases; nucleotides not matched to a gene: 0. The CDR3 contains 13 residues. Looked up from germline, CDR1 is MNHNS and CDR2 is SASEGT. The CDR3 DNA is TGTGCCAGCAGTGAACGGGGGGGAGATACGCAGTATTTT. Translating it yields CASSERGGDTQYF.

This clonotype has at least ten counts. V gene TRBV6-2 or TRBV6-3 combines with J gene TRBJ1-1, with D hard to call. The germline gives CDR1 MNHEY, CDR2 SVGEGT. This CDR3 is 14 amino acids long. Trimming pared 4 bases from V and 7 bases from J, leaving 16 bases between. In DNA, the CDR3 is TGTGCCAGCAGTTCGGTTCTAGGGCGAGGTGAAGCTTTCTTT. It translates to CASSSVLGRGEAFF.

This clonotype was found many times. The V gene is TRBV5-1, the J gene TRBJ1-2, with D perhaps matching TRBD1 (5 bases). V was shortened by 3 bases and J by 4 bases, with 13 bases between the two germline ends. Germline V gene lookup returns CDR1 SGHRS and CDR2 YFSETQ. CDR3 length: 14 amino acids. CDR3 amino acids: CASSSRVGGYGYTF. The CDR3 DNA follows: TGCGCCAGCAGCTCCAGGGTCGGAGGCTATGGCTACACCTTC.

This clonotype was found many times. J is TRBJ1-3 and V is TRBV7-9, with D hard to call. Trimming stripped 2 bases from V and 6 bases from J, with 2 bases between. This CDR3 comprises 11 residues. Germline V gene sequence: CDR1 SEHNR, CDR2 FQNEAQ (reference sequence). The chain's CDR3 is CASSLQNTIYF. CDR3 in DNA: TGTGCCAGCAGCTTACAAAACACCATATATTTT.

This clonotype was detected ten times or more. This rearrangement joins TRBV20-1 to TRBJ1-1; D might be TRBD1 (5 bases). This CDR3 comprises 13 residues. The V and J ends lost 6 bases and 2 bases respectively, with 13 bases between them. In germline, CDR1 is DFQATT, CDR2 SNEGSKA (reference sequence). The CDR3 coding sequence is TGCAGTGCGGCCCCCCAGGGAAACACTGAAGCTTTCTTT. Translation: CSAAPQGNTEAFF.

The chain recombines TRBV20-1 with TRBJ1-1; perhaps TRBD1 as D (5 bases). Trimming shortened V by 4 bases and J by 1 base, and 16 bases separated the two germline ends. The CDR3 runs 15 residues. Germline CDR1 and CDR2: DFQATT and SNEGSKA (reference sequence). The CDR3 DNA follows: TGCAGTGCTACACAGATTGGGACGGCGAACACTGAAGCTTTCTTT. Amino acids: CSATQIGTANTEAFF.

This clonotype has only a few counts. The chain carries TRBV2 and TRBJ2-2; D gene unclear. This CDR3 has 14 amino acids. CDR1 is SNHLY, CDR2 FYNNEI, per germline. The V end lost 10 bases, the J end lost 0 bases, and 12 bases lay between the germline ends. CDR3 DNA: TGTGCCACCAGAAAAAGCGCGAACACCGGGGAGCTGTTTTTT. It codes for CATRKSANTGELFF.

In this sample, this clonotype turned up many times. V usage is TRBV5-6 and J usage is TRBJ2-5, with 9 bases that match TRBD1. Trimming removed 1 base from V and 0 bases from J; junction bases left unmatched: 1. The CDR3 has 15 amino acids. Germline lookup yields CDR1 SGHDT and CDR2 YYEEEE. The CDR3 DNA reads TGTGCCAGCAGCTTGACAGGGGGCTACCAAGAGACCCAGTACTTC. Its protein product is CASSLTGGYQETQYF.

This clonotype was counted many times. The chain combines TRBV7-6 with TRBJ2-5; D is perhaps TRBD2 (5 bases). The V end was cut by 4 bases, the J end by 3 bases, with 9 bases between. From germline, CDR1 is SGHVS and CDR2 FNYEAQ. The CDR3 length is 13 residues. The CDR3 spells CASSSGLEETQYF. The CDR3 DNA reads TGTGCCAGCAGCTCTGGACTTGAAGAGACCCAGTACTTC.

This clonotype came up many times. V is TRBV27 and J is TRBJ1-6, with a tentative D call TRBD1 (6 bases). The V end lost 7 bases, the J end lost 5 bases, and 18 bases lay between the germline ends. The CDR3 contains 16 residues. Germline-derived CDR1 and CDR2 are MNHEY and SMNVEV (reference sequence). The CDR3 region is CASKNGGAVDNSPLHF. CDR3 bases: TGTGCCAGCAAAAACGGGGGGGCAGTGGATAATTCACCCCTCCACTTT.

This clonotype was counted ten times or more. The chain employs TRBV5-1 and TRBJ1-5, with D possibly being TRBD1 (5 bases). The CDR3 length is 15 residues. Trimming pared 4 bases from V and 2 bases from J, leaving 13 bases between. CDR1 is SGHRS and CDR2 is YFSETQ in the germline V gene. The CDR3 reads CASSPDTGGNQPQHF. In nucleotides, the CDR3 is TGCGCCAGCAGCCCGGACACCGGGGGCAATCAGCCCCAGCATTTT.

This clonotype appeared many times. This chain links TRBV6-2 or TRBV6-3 with TRBJ1-5; TRBD1 is a possible D gene (5 bases). The germline V gene encodes CDR1 MNHEY and CDR2 SVGEGT. Trimming took off 6 bases at V and 2 bases at J, with 17 bases between the two ends. The CDR3 runs 16 residues. The CDR3 coding sequence is TGTGCCAGCAGGCCTGACAGAGCCTTTCGCAATCAGCCCCAGCATTTT. It specifies CASRPDRAFRNQPQHF.

This clonotype was recorded at least ten times. The J gene is TRBJ2-1, the V gene TRBV10-3, with TRBD1 matching 10 bases. This CDR3 region has 15 residues. The trim removed 1 base at V and 6 bases at J, leaving 3 bases unmatched. Germline CDR1 and CDR2: ENHRY and SYGVKD. CDR3 DNA sequence: TGTGCCATCAGTGAGTGGGACAGGGGTTTCAATGAGCAGTTCTTC. As protein: CAISEWDRGFNEQFF.

In its sample, this clonotype was seen many times. The chain recombines TRBV15 with TRBJ1-3; 7 bases line up with TRBD1. CDR1 LNHNV and CDR2 YYDKDF come from the germline V gene (reference sequence). The CDR3 spans 18 residues. Germline trimming cut 3 bases from V and 0 bases from J; bases unmatched to any gene: 11. The CDR3 protein is CATSRGLFTGVSGNTIYF. CDR3 DNA sequence: TGTGCCACCAGCAGGGGCCTATTCACAGGGGTCTCTGGAAACACCATATATTTT.

This clonotype appeared many times. This sequence joins TRBV7-2 and TRBJ2-3; maybe TRBD2 (6 bases). Per germline, CDR1 SGHTA and CDR2 FQGNSA. The CDR3 extends over 15 amino acids. Trimming cost V 1 base and J 0 bases, with 8 bases left between them. The CDR3 nucleotides read TGTGCCAGCAGCTTAGGCGGGGAAAGCACAGATACGCAGTATTTT. Translating it yields CASSLGGESTDTQYF.

In its sample, this clonotype was seen a few times. The chain is built from TRBV6-2 or TRBV6-3 and TRBJ1-1; D not certain. This CDR3 has 15 amino acids. V lost 0 bases and J lost 8, with 16 bases in between. Germline assignment: CDR1 MNHEY and CDR2 SVGEGT. The chain's CDR3 is CASSYSRTGPREAFF. CDR3 bases: TGTGCCAGCAGTTACTCGAGGACCGGGCCGAGAGAAGCTTTCTTT.

In this sample, this clonotype turned up many times. As DNA, the CDR3 is TGTGCCAGCAGCCGCTCGGGGGGCCGGGGTGATACGCAGTATTTT. This gives the protein CASSRSGGRGDTQYF. The chain recombines TRBV6-1 with TRBJ2-3, with D maybe TRBD2 (7 bases). This CDR3 comprises 15 residues. Per germline, CDR1 MNHNS and CDR2 SASEGT. V gave up 6 bases and J gave up 6 bases, with 19 bases separating them.

This clonotype was counted ten times or more. This chain uses TRBV5-1 with TRBJ2-2; D remains unclear. CDR1 is SGHRS and CDR2 is YFSETQ in the germline V gene. The V end lost 8 bases, the J end lost 6 bases, and 11 bases lay between the germline ends. This CDR3 comprises 12 residues. The CDR3 region has the DNA TGCGCCAGTAGGCTAGACGCCGGGGAGCTGTTTTTT. Translated, it gives CASRLDAGELFF.

There are many counts of this clonotype. The J gene is TRBJ2-5, the V gene TRBV12-3 or TRBV12-4; D gene ambiguous. The length of the CDR3 is 12 residues. V dropped 5 bases and J dropped 5 bases, with 9 bases sitting between them. The CDR3 DNA reads as TGTGCCAGCAGTCATCCCGGGGAGACCCAGTACTTC. The encoded protein is CASSHPGETQYF.